The next 15 T cell receptor beta chains were all read from a single sample in a study of OX40 agonist ivuxolimab in advanced cancers. Measured with immunoSEQ multiplex PCR; TCRdb has only the in-frame clones, and not every one. The sample has some 74,000 clones, 88% seen once. The sample here was CD4+ or CD8+ T cells sorted from blood, taken in a trial of the OX40 agonist ivuxolimab. The origin of the receptors is an adult with an advanced solid tumor such as melanoma, head and neck, liver or kidney cancer.

The gene calls are TRBV5-4 and TRBJ2-3; a weak D match, TRBD2 (6 bases). The V end lost 0 bases, the J end lost 4 bases, and 9 bases lay between the germline ends. CDR3 length: 14 amino acids. Germline V lookup: CDR1 SGHNT, CDR2 YYREEE (reference sequence). CDR3 protein: CASSLETGADTQYF. The CDR3 nucleotides read TGTGCCAGCAGCTTGGAGACGGGAGCAGATACGCAGTATTTT.

This clone was observed a few times. The chain employs TRBV2 and TRBJ2-3, with TRBD2 matching 7 bases. Germline V gene sequence: CDR1 SNHLY, CDR2 FYNNEI. The CDR3 length is 13 residues. CDR3 region: CGLTGAGVDTQYF. The CDR3 nucleotides read TGTGGACTAACTGGGGCGGGGGTAGATACGCAGTATTTT.

This chain links TRBV28 with TRBJ2-2; D is unclear. V was clipped by 2 bases and J by 6 bases, with 13 bases between them. Looked up from germline, CDR1 is MDHEN and CDR2 is SYDVKM. The CDR3 sequence is 15 residues long. In nucleotides, the CDR3 is TGTGCCAGCAGTTTAATTGACCGCTCGGCCGGGGAGCTGTTTTTT. Translation gives CASSLIDRSAGELFF.

In nucleotides, the CDR3 is TGTGCCAGTAACAGCCCTAGCGGGAGGCAGTTCTTC. This codes for CASNSPSGRQFF. The rearrangement links TRBV7-8 to TRBJ2-1; 10 bases are shared with TRBD2. V gave up 9 bases and J gave up 12 bases; unmatched junction bases: 8. The CDR3 has 12 residues. Looked up from germline, CDR1 is SGHVS and CDR2 is FQNEAQ. The complete variable domain, with remaining parts taken from reference TRBV7-8 and TRBJ2-1, reads GAGVSQSPRYKVAKRGQDVALRCDPISGHVSLFWYQQALGQGPEFLTYFQNEAQLDKSGLPSDRFFAERPEGSVSTLKIQRTQQEDSAVYLCASNSPSGRQFFGPGTRLTVL.

This rearrangement joins TRBV10-3 to TRBJ2-5, with D tentatively TRBD1 or TRBD2 (7 bases each). Germline V lookup: CDR1 ENHRY, CDR2 SYGVKD. The V end was cut by 6 bases, the J end by 2 bases, with 16 bases between. The CDR3 covers 15 residues. The CDR3, as DNA: TGTGCCATCAGGGGGGGGACAGATCAACAAGAGACCCAGTACTTC. Translated: CAIRGGTDQQETQYF.

This clone was observed a few times. The chain is built from TRBV7-8 and TRBJ2-5; D is perhaps TRBD1 or TRBD2 (5 bases each). The CDR3 has 14 amino acids. Trimming pared 3 bases from V and 1 base from J, leaving 9 bases between. Germline V gene lookup returns CDR1 SGHVS and CDR2 FQNEAQ. This CDR3 reads CASSFGALQETQYF. DNA of the CDR3: TGTGCCAGCAGCTTCGGGGCCCTCCAAGAGACCCAGTACTTC.

The chain recombines TRBV7-8 with TRBJ2-7; D call uncertain. The germline V and J ends were trimmed by 6 bases and 6 bases, with 15 bases remaining between them. This CDR3 is 13 amino acids long. Germline V gives CDR1 SGHVS, CDR2 FQNEAQ. CDR3 amino acids: CASSRTLGTEQYF. Written as DNA, the CDR3 is TGTGCCAGCAGTCGAACCCTAGGCACCGAGCAGTACTTC.

DNA of the CDR3: TGCGCCAGCAGCCAAGACCCCAGGGCGACCTACAATGAGCAGTTCTTC. This sequence encodes CASSQDPRATYNEQFF. V gene TRBV4-3 combines with J gene TRBJ2-1; D possibly corresponds to TRBD1 (5 bases). Germline CDR1 LGHNA, CDR2 YSLEER. With 0 bases removed from V and 2 bases from J, the gap between germline ends came to 11 bases. This CDR3 contains 16 residues.

The gene calls are TRBV5-4 and TRBJ2-7, with D possibly TRBD2 on 5 matching bases. The CDR3 is made up of 16 amino acids. Trimming took off 4 bases at V and 1 base at J, with 18 bases between the two ends. Germline lookup yields CDR1 SGHNT and CDR2 YYREEE (reference sequence). The CDR3 region has the DNA TGTGCCAGCAGCCCCCGAGGTGGTAGCGAATCCTACGAGCAGTACTTC. Amino acids: CASSPRGGSESYEQYF.

This clone was picked up a small number of times. The CDR3 protein is CASSLRDLSSYEQYF. The CDR3 nucleotides are TGTGCCAGCAGCTTGCGGGACCTCAGCTCCTACGAGCAGTACTTC. This chain joins TRBV5-5 and TRBJ2-7, with D perhaps TRBD1 or TRBD2 (5 bases each). Germline V CDR1 and CDR2: SGHKS, YYEKEE (reference sequence). The V end lost 1 base, the J end lost 0 bases, and 11 bases lay between the germline ends. The CDR3 is 15 amino acids.

The rearrangement uses TRBV28 and TRBJ1-2, with D unclear. The CDR3 consists of 14 residues. The V end was cut by 7 bases, the J end by 3 bases, with 15 bases between. Germline V gives CDR1 MDHEN, CDR2 SYDVKM. CDR3 nucleotides: TGTGCCAGCAATAAAGCCGGGAGGCACTATGGCTACACCTTC. Translated, it gives CASNKAGRHYGYTF.

In this sample, this clone turned up a few times. V gene TRBV7-8 combines with J gene TRBJ2-1, with D perhaps matching TRBD2 (7 bases). Germline V gene data show CDR1 as SGHVS and CDR2 as FQNEAQ. The ends were cut back, 6 bases at V and 9 bases at J, with 18 bases in the middle. The CDR3 is 14 residues long. The CDR3 reads CASSPGGGASEQFF. As DNA, the CDR3 is TGTGCCAGCAGTCCCGGAGGGGGGGCGAGTGAGCAGTTCTTC.

V usage is TRBV18 and J usage is TRBJ2-5, with 10 bases fitting TRBD1. The trim removed 5 bases at V and 4 bases at J, leaving 4 bases unmatched. The CDR3 loop spans 14 amino acids. CDR1 is KGHSH, CDR2 LQKENI, per germline. The CDR3 is CASSARTGGETQYF. CDR3 DNA sequence: TGTGCCAGCTCAGCCAGGACAGGGGGAGAGACCCAGTACTTC.

V gene TRBV4-2 combines with J gene TRBJ1-2; D ambiguous. V lost 0 bases, J lost 3 bases, and 20 bases lay in between. CDR3 length: 18 amino acids. CDR1 LGHNA and CDR2 YNFKEQ come from the germline V gene. The CDR3 bases are TGTGCCAGCAGCCAAGATCTGCCGGACCACACGCGGGACTATGGCTACACCTTC. The encoded protein is CASSQDLPDHTRDYGYTF.

The chain has TRBV7-6 and TRBJ2-7, with 12 bases lining up with TRBD2. The V segment lost 0 bases and the J segment 1 base; nucleotides outside the gene matches: 7. Germline CDR1 SGHVS, CDR2 FNYEAQ. The CDR3 is made up of 18 amino acids. The CDR3 nucleotides are TGTGCCAGCAGCTTAGCAACCCCTAGCGGGAGGGGGTCCTACGAGCAGTACTTC. Amino acids: CASSLATPSGRGSYEQYF.